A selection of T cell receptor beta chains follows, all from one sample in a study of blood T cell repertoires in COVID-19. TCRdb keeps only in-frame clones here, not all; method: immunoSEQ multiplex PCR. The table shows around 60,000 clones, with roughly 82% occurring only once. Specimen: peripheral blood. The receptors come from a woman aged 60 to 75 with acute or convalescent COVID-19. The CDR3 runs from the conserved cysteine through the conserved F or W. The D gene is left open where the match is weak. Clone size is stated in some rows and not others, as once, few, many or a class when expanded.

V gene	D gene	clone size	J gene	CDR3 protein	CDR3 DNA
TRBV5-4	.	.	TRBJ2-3	CASSLESVSTDTQYF	TGTGCCAGCAGCTTGGAATCAGTTAGCACAGATACGCAGTATTTT
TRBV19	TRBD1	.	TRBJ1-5	CASSQGQGGQPQHF	TGTGCCAGTAGCCAAGGACAGGGTGGTCAGCCCCAGCATTTT
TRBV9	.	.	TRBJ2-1	CASSPIEGRGEQFF	TGTGCCAGCAGCCCTATAGAAGGGAGGGGGGAGCAGTTCTTC
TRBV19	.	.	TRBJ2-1	CASSMGVSGEQFF	TGTGCCAGTAGTATGGGGGTTAGCGGTGAGCAGTTCTTC
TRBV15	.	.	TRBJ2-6	CATKRSGANVLTF	TGTGCCACGAAGCGCTCTGGGGCCAACGTCCTGACTTTC
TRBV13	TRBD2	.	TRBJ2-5	CASSPQRGSSGGQETQYF	TGTGCCAGCAGCCCACAGCGGGGGTCTAGCGGGGGCCAAGAGACCCAGTACTTC
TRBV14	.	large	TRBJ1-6	CASSQTGQSPLHF	TGTGCCAGCAGCCAAACAGGGCAATCACCCCTCCACTTT
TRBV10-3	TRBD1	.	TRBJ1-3	CAISTGGSGNTIYF	TGTGCCATCAGTACAGGGGGATCTGGAAACACCATATATTTT
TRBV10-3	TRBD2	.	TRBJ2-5	CAISGVAGEETQYF	TGTGCCATCAGTGGTGTAGCGGGGGAAGAGACCCAGTACTTC
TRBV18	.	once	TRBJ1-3	CASSLKQDPSGNTIYF	TGTGCCAGCTCACTCAAACAGGACCCCTCTGGAAACACCATATATTTT
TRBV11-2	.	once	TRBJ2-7	CASSFNSISYEQYF	TGTGCCAGCAGCTTTAACAGCATCTCCTACGAGCAGTACTTC
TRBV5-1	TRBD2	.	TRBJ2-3	CASQTGDGGKDTQYF	TGCGCCAGCCAGACGGGGGACGGGGGGAAAGATACGCAGTATTTT
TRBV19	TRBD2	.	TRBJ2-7	CASTRDLAGTYEQYF	TGTGCCAGTACCAGGGATCTAGCGGGGACCTACGAGCAGTACTTC
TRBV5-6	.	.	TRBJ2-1	CASSLQGLGNEQFF	TGTGCCAGCAGCTTGCAGGGATTAGGCAATGAGCAGTTCTTC
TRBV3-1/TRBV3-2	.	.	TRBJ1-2	CASAGINYGYTF	TGTGCCAGCGCCGGGATTAACTATGGCTACACCTTC
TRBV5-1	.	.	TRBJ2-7	CASSFGTNEQYF	TGCGCCAGCAGCTTTGGGACAAACGAGCAGTACTTC
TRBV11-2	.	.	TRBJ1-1	CASSLEPGQNTEAFF	TGTGCCAGCAGCTTAGAGCCAGGACAAAACACTGAAGCTTTCTTT
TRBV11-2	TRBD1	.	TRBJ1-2	CASSPGQAQTPFYTF	TGTGCCAGCAGCCCAGGACAGGCCCAAACACCCTTCTACACCTTC
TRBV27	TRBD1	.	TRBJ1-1	CASSSQPLTTGEATEAFF	TGTGCCAGCAGTTCCCAACCACTCACGACAGGGGAGGCAACTGAAGCTTTCTTT
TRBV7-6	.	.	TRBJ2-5	CASSLAEASRWETQYF	TGTGCCAGCAGCTTAGCAGAGGCTAGCCGTTGGGAGACCCAGTACTTC
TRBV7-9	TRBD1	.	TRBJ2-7	CASSVTGGYEQYF	TGTGCCAGCAGCGTGACAGGGGGATACGAGCAGTACTTC
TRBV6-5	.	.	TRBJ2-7	CASSQGTASSYEQYF	TGTGCCAGCAGTCAGGGGACGGCGAGTTCCTACGAGCAGTACTTC
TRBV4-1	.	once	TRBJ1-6	CASSQVTTRLSPLHF	TGCGCCAGCAGCCAAGTGACCACCAGGCTTTCACCCCTCCACTTT
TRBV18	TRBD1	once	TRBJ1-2	CASSPGQTTNYGYTF	TGTGCCAGCTCCCCGGGACAGACCACTAACTATGGCTACACCTTC
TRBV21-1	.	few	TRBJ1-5	CASSKVTEDQPQHF	TGTGCCAGCAGCAAAGTGACAGAAGATCAGCCCCAGCATTTT
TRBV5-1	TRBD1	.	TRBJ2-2	CASSFLVGGIGELFF	TGCGCCAGCAGCTTTCTGGTAGGGGGCATCGGGGAGCTGTTTTTT
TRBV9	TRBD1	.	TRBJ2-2	CASSPKTGAGELFF	TGTGCCAGCAGCCCCAAAACAGGGGCCGGGGAGCTGTTTTTT
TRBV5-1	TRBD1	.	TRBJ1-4	CASSSDRGLSGGEKLFF	TGCGCCAGCAGCTCGGACAGGGGGCTTTCGGGAGGTGAAAAACTGTTTTTT
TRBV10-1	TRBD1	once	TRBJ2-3	CASSRGQGAGDTQYF	TGCGCCAGCAGTCGCGGACAGGGGGCAGGAGATACGCAGTATTTT
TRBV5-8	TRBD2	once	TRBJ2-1	CASSSSGGDYYNEQFF	TGTGCCAGCAGCTCTTCGGGGGGGGACTACTACAATGAGCAGTTCTTC
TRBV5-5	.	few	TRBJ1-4	CASSLEGLTNEKLFF	TGTGCCAGCAGCTTGGAGGGACTGACTAATGAAAAACTGTTTTTT
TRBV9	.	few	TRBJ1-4	CASSVRGEPDEKLFF	TGTGCCAGCAGCGTAAGGGGCGAGCCTGACGAAAAACTGTTTTTT
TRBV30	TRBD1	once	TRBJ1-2	CAWSHRGQGGYGYTF	TGTGCCTGGAGTCACAGGGGGCAGGGAGGCTATGGCTACACCTTC
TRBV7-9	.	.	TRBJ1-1	CASSYGAGVSSEAFF	TGTGCCAGCAGCTACGGGGCAGGGGTAAGCTCTGAAGCTTTCTTT
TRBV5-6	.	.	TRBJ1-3	CASSGLQTSSGNTIYF	TGTGCCAGCAGCGGACTTCAGACAAGCTCTGGAAACACCATATATTTT
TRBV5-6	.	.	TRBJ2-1	CASSWADNEQFF	TGTGCCAGCAGCTGGGCTGACAATGAGCAGTTCTTC
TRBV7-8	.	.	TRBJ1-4	CASSSRWELDEKLFF	TGTGCCAGCAGCTCGCGGTGGGAACTAGATGAAAAACTGTTTTTT
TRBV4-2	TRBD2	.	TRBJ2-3	CASSQVAGWSTDTQYF	TGTGCCAGCAGCCAAGTAGCGGGGTGGAGCACAGATACGCAGTATTTT
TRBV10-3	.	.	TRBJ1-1	CAIAVDSGPLMNTEAFF	TGTGCCATCGCCGTGGACAGTGGACCATTGATGAACACTGAAGCTTTCTTT
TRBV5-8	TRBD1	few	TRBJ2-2	CASSLGSGQGYPGELFF	TGTGCCAGCAGCTTGGGTTCTGGACAGGGGTACCCCGGGGAGCTGTTTTTT
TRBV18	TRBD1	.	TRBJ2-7	CASSYTGGSSYEQYF	TGTGCCAGCTCGTATACAGGGGGGAGCTCCTACGAGCAGTACTTC
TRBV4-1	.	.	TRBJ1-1	CASSQEGTRARGTEAFF	TGCGCCAGCAGCCAAGAGGGCACCAGGGCGCGCGGCACTGAAGCTTTCTTT
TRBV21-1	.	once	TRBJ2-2	CASSNDATPQNTGELFF	TGTGCCAGCAGCAACGATGCCACTCCCCAGAACACCGGGGAGCTGTTTTTT
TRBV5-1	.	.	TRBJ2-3	CASSLGARADTQYF	TGCGCCAGCAGCTTGGGGGCCAGGGCAGATACGCAGTATTTT
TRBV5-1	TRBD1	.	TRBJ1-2	CASSSRGQESYGYTF	TGCGCCAGCAGCTCCCGGGGACAGGAGAGCTATGGCTACACCTTC
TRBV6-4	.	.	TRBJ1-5	CASSPSSNQPQHF	TGTGCCAGCAGTCCGTCCAGCAATCAGCCCCAGCATTTT
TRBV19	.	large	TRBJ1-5	CASSISQGRQPQHF	TGTGCCAGTAGTATCTCTCAGGGTCGTCAGCCCCAGCATTTT
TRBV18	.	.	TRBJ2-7	CASSPRFSRGTYEQYF	TGTGCCAGCTCACCAAGATTTTCTAGGGGAACCTACGAGCAGTACTTC
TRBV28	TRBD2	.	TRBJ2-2	CASTSSGTSFTTGELFF	TGTGCCAGCACAAGTTCCGGGACTAGCTTTACAACCGGGGAGCTGTTTTTT
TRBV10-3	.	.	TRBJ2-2	CAISFLTTSTGELFF	TGTGCCATCAGTTTTCTGACAACGAGCACCGGGGAGCTGTTTTTT